The clone carrying this T cell receptor (beta chain) has ten or more counts. Its antigen remains unidentified. The authors ran a second PCR of 7 to 11 cycles using a sample-barcoded 5' primer and a J-beta primer mix. Researchers report that each sample yielded at least 2.5 million CDR3-containing paired-end reads. TCRdb recomputed calls from the 5' RACE reads with MiXCR, one row per CDR3 protein. Among roughly 800,000 distinct CDR3 sequences listed, 36% were seen once. Deletions cut 0 bases from V and 2 bases from J, with 12 bases between. This CDR3 is built from 15 residues. Germline V CDR1 and CDR2: SGDLS, YYNGEE. This record comes from a study of blood T cells in healthy people across ages. Study findings and constraints: There was no known CMV status for donors, so expanded clonotype changes were possibly confounded.

V is TRBV9 and J is TRBJ2-7; D gene unclear. The TCR sequence derives from a man aged 18-30 years in good health. Sequences were obtained from blood. In DNA, the CDR3 is TGTGCCAGCAGCGTAGGTCCTACCGAGGCCTACGAGCAGTACTTC. Translated, it gives CASSVGPTEAYEQYF.